This TCR beta chain was captured in a study of cytomegalovirus exposure and HLA in healthy donors. Study-level points and caveats: Most of the CMV-associated TCR beta chains (in a later analysis) appeared to be HLA-restricted. Prior analysis indicated that the majority of TCR beta V segments exhibited productivity approximately 90% or approximately 30% of the time. The likely origin of a cluster of highly shared sequence variants was a sequencing artifact.

This CDR3 contains 16 residues. V lost 4 bases to trimming and J lost 0 bases, with 14 bases between them. Germline assignment: CDR1 SGHRS and CDR2 YFSETQ. Concerning this clone itself: Its antigen is unidentified.

Primers included in the PCR were 60 Vbeta and 13 Jbeta primers. TCRdb's table, derived via immunoSEQ multiplex PCR, lists solely in-frame clones and lacks some. The table shows 150,000 to 160,000 clones, with approximately 80% occurring only once. The source material was PBMCs. The source of this sequence is a young man in good health and CMV-seropositive. The gene calls are TRBV5-1 and TRBJ1-3; a weak D match, TRBD1 (5 bases). The CDR3 nucleotides are TGCGCCAGCAGCAACGCCCAGGGCTACTCTGGAAACACCATATATTTT. Protein sequence: CASSNAQGYSGNTIYF.